This record concerns one T cell receptor beta chain sequence. Its antigen remains unidentified. V was pared by 2 bases and J by 3 bases, with 8 bases between. The CDR3 loop spans 14 amino acids. The germline gives CDR1 MDHEN, CDR2 SYDVKM. The data belong to a study of T cell repertoires in cytomegalovirus infection. As for the study in general: From public TCR beta signatures came an indication of both CMV infection and matching HLA type.

Study-wide findings and caveats: Using cumulative public TCR beta family frequency, the authors identified those who carried CMV together with the relevant HLA.

Using its own MiXCR run on the reads, TCRdb lists one record per CDR3 protein. The sample has about 530,000 distinct CDR3 sequences, approximately 25% seen once. The V gene is TRBV28, the J gene TRBJ1-5; D is undetermined. This clonotype was sampled from a human donor in good health (CMV status not recorded). Some clones in this sample may be carry-over from other donors' samples. Sequencing used PBMCs. The CDR3 region has the DNA TGTGCCAGCAGTTTAGCGGACCTCAATCAGCCCCAGCATTTT. Translating gives CASSLADLNQPQHF.